The 32 T cell receptor beta chains below were found in one sample sequenced in a study of graft-versus-host responses after intestinal transplantation. Data came from immunoSEQ multiplex PCR; TCRdb stores just in-frame clones and leaves some out. The sample yields several thousand clones, 22% seen once. The material was alloreactive CD4+ T cells from a mixed lymphocyte reaction culture, obtained before transplantation. Indicated subset: CFSE-low proliferating T cells sorted from roughly six-day pre-transplant mixed lymphocyte reaction (GvH or HvG direction). Receptor source: a human patient who was an organ donor for intestinal transplantation.

This clone turned up a few times. The chain employs TRBV11-2 and TRBJ2-1, with 7 nucleotides matching TRBD2. V was pared by 1 base and J by 10 bases, with 10 bases of the junction left unmatched. This CDR3 region has 15 residues. CDR1 and CDR2 (germline): SGHAT, FQNNGV. The CDR3 region is CASSLGLAAGGEQFF. The CDR3 bases are TGTGCCAGCAGCTTAGGGCTAGCGGCCGGGGGAGAGCAGTTCTTC. The variable domain in full, with the rest retrieved from reference TRBV11-2 and TRBJ2-1, is EAGVAQSPRYKIIEKRQSVAFWCNPISGHATLYWYQQILGQGPKLLIQFQNNGVVDDSQLPKDRFSAERLKGVDSTLKIQPAKLEDSAVYLCASSLGLAAGGEQFFGPGTRLTVL.

This clone was counted a single time. The rearrangement uses TRBV5-4 and TRBJ1-2, with 9 bases fitting TRBD1. The junction had 1 base not matched to a gene; V was cut back by 3 bases and J by 4 bases. CDR3 length equals 13 residues. Germline assignment: CDR1 SGHNT and CDR2 YYREEE (reference sequence). The CDR3 DNA follows: TGTGCCAGCAGCTGGGACAGGGCCTATGGCTACACCTTC. Its translation: CASSWDRAYGYTF.

This clone turned up a few times. The chain is built from TRBV6-8 and TRBJ1-6, with D possibly matching TRBD1 (6 bases). Germline CDR1 is MNHGY and CDR2 is SAAAGT. This CDR3 spans 15 amino acids. Trimming took 6 bases from V and 10 from J, leaving 19 bases between them. DNA of the CDR3: TGTGCCAGCAGCGTTACAGGGTCCTTAGGGTCACCCCTCCACTTT. Amino acids: CASSVTGSLGSPLHF.

The chain carries TRBV11-1 and TRBJ2-7, with 8 bases matching TRBD2. The CDR3 spans 14 residues. Germline CDR1 SGHAT, CDR2 FQDESV (reference sequence). V dropped 5 bases and J dropped 7; count of bases not matched to a gene: 10. The CDR3, as DNA: TGTGCCAGCAGCCCCTCGCGGGGGGCGAGTGAGCAGTACTTC. Amino acid sequence: CASSPSRGASEQYF. The variable domain in full, with the rest retrieved from reference TRBV11-1 and TRBJ2-7, is EAEVAQSPRYKITEKSQAVAFWCDPISGHATLYWYRQILGQGPELLVQFQDESVVDDSQLPKDRFSAERLKGVDSTLKIQPAELGDSAMYLCASSPSRGASEQYFGPGTRLTVT.

By frequency in the sample, this clone is medium-sized. J is TRBJ2-2 and V is TRBV7-2, with D possibly being TRBD1 (6 bases). Trimming shortened V by 3 bases and J by 6 bases, and 17 bases separated the two germline ends. The V gene's germline CDR1 is SGHTA and CDR2 FQGNSA. The CDR3 has 16 residues. The chain's CDR3 is CASSFGGRGSPGELFF. CDR3 in DNA: TGTGCCAGCAGCTTTGGCGGCAGGGGTTCGCCCGGGGAGCTGTTTTTT.

Points on this clone: It may be a read error: a sequence one base away is much more abundant. V and J are TRBV29-1 and TRBJ1-5; D is uncertain. The CDR3 totals 14 residues. Per germline, CDR1 SQVTM and CDR2 ANQGSEA. The CDR3 sequence: CRVAFGYSNQPQHF. For the CDR3, the DNA is TGCAGAGTTGCTTTCGGCTATAGCAATCAGCCCCAGCATTTT.

Within the sample, this clone is medium-sized (0.01 to 0.1%). The junction departs from the called germline gene at one end, perhaps through a read error. DNA for the CDR3: TGTGCTAGCAGCTTAGAATGGATGGGCAGGGGAGTATACTCCTACAATGAGCAGTTCTTC. Its protein is CASSLEWMGRGVYSYNEQFF. The chain recombines TRBV7-7 with TRBJ2-1; D is possibly TRBD1 (6 bases). This CDR3 region has 20 residues. Germline-derived CDR1 and CDR2 are SSHAT and FNYEAQ (reference sequence).

Only a few counts were recorded for this clone. The CDR3 nucleotides read TGTGCCACCAGCAGAGAGGCCGGCGTCTACGAGCAGTACTTC. Amino acids: CATSREAGVYEQYF. V and J are TRBV15 and TRBJ2-7; D remains ambiguous. In germline, CDR1 is LNHNV, CDR2 YYDKDF (reference sequence). The CDR3 is 14 residues long. V lost 0 bases, J lost 3 bases, and 9 bases lay in between.

This sequence joins TRBV6-6 and TRBJ1-5; D is unresolved. Germline V gives CDR1 MNHNY, CDR2 SVGAGI (reference sequence). CDR3 length: 14 amino acids. Trimming left V 7 bases short and J 3 bases short, with 13 bases between. CDR3 DNA: TGTGCCAGCATAGGATACGGACTCAATCAGCCCCAGCATTTT. Amino acid sequence: CASIGYGLNQPQHF.

Sample share makes this clone medium-sized. The chain employs TRBV9 and TRBJ1-4; weak D call: TRBD1 (5 bases). The length of the CDR3 is 14 residues. Looked up from germline, CDR1 is SGDLS and CDR2 is YYNGEE. V shed 4 bases and J shed 6 bases, with 13 bases lying between them. CDR3 nucleotides: TGTGCCAGCAGCAAGGGGAGGGCAGATGAAAAACTGTTTTTT. Protein product: CASSKGRADEKLFF.

As for this clone: Germline is not matched at one junction end, which may reflect a read error. This sequence joins TRBV10-3 and TRBJ2-7; D remains ambiguous. This CDR3 region has 13 residues. Germline CDR1 is ENHRY and CDR2 is SYGVKD. The CDR3 sequence: CASSYVSSYEQYF. The CDR3 DNA follows: TGTGCCAGCAGTTACGTTTCCTCCTACGAGCAGTACTTC.

This clone came up a few times. V and J are TRBV4-1 and TRBJ2-5; TRBD2 agrees at 8 bases. Germline V gene data show CDR1 as MGHRA and CDR2 as YSYEKL. The CDR3 has 15 amino acids. With V trimmed by 2 bases and J by 4 bases, 6 bases remained unmatched. As DNA, the CDR3 is TGCGCCAGCAGCCAATCAGGACTAGCCGGAGAGACCCAGTACTTC. This sequence encodes CASSQSGLAGETQYF.

V is TRBV4-3 and J is TRBJ2-1, with 8 bases matching TRBD2. The CDR3 loop spans 15 amino acids. The V gene end was trimmed by 6 bases and the J gene end by 2 bases; junction bases not matched to a gene: 6. Germline V gene data show CDR1 as LGHNA and CDR2 as YSLEER. CDR3: CASRRGGLTYNEQFF. DNA of the CDR3: TGCGCCAGCAGGCGCGGGGGGCTGACCTACAATGAGCAGTTCTTC.

This clone was recorded a few times. The gene calls are TRBV5-6 and TRBJ2-4; 15 nucleotides line up with TRBD2. V was pared by 3 bases and J by 2 bases, with 6 bases of the junction left unmatched. Per the germline V gene, CDR1 is SGHDT and CDR2 is YYEEEE. The CDR3 sequence is 18 residues long. The DNA for the CDR3 is TGTGCCAGCAGCTCCGGGACTAGCGGGGGGCCGACCAAAAACATTCAGTACTTC. This encodes CASSSGTSGGPTKNIQYF.

The chain has TRBV4-2 and TRBJ1-2, with TRBD1 identical over 7 bases. Germline lookup yields CDR1 LGHNA and CDR2 YNFKEQ. The CDR3 sequence is 14 residues long. The trim removed 4 bases at V and 3 bases at J, leaving 5 bases unmatched. CDR3 residues: CASSPPGTDYGYTF. CDR3 nucleotides: TGTGCCAGCAGCCCCCCCGGGACAGACTATGGCTACACCTTC.

V and J are TRBV18 and TRBJ1-1, with D uncertain. V shed 2 bases and J shed 5 bases, with 9 bases lying between them. There are 13 residues in the CDR3. The germline CDR1 and CDR2 sequences are KGHSH and LQKENI. The CDR3 loop reads CASSPDIGTEAFF. CDR3 nucleotide sequence: TGTGCCAGCTCACCAGACATAGGGACTGAAGCTTTCTTT.

This clone was found a few times. V usage is TRBV6-5 and J usage is TRBJ2-3, with 10 bases identical to TRBD1. The length of the CDR3 is 14 residues. Germline values: CDR1 MNHEY, CDR2 SVGAGI. The V and J ends lost 4 bases and 4 bases, in that order; junction bases with no gene match: 2. The CDR3 region is CASSWTGGPDTQYF. CDR3 nucleotide sequence: TGTGCCAGCAGTTGGACAGGGGGACCAGATACGCAGTATTTT.

This clone was seen only a few times. The chain combines TRBV5-4 with TRBJ2-2; the match to TRBD2 covers 10 bases. Germline CDR1 SGHNT, CDR2 YYREEE (reference sequence). With 3 bases clipped from V and 3 bases from J, the junction kept 11 bases outside the gene matches. This CDR3 contains 18 residues. CDR3 region: CASSSPGRLAGDTGELFF. Written as DNA, the CDR3 is TGTGCCAGCAGCTCCCCAGGCCGTCTAGCGGGGGACACCGGGGAGCTGTTTTTT.

For the CDR3, the DNA is TGCGCCAGCAGCTTTGTACAGGGCATGAACACTGAAGCTTTCTTT. As protein: CASSFVQGMNTEAFF. V is TRBV5-1 and J is TRBJ1-1; D is perhaps TRBD1 (6 bases). The V gene's germline CDR1 is SGHRS and CDR2 YFSETQ. V was trimmed by 2 bases and J by 0 bases, leaving 11 bases between them. The CDR3 loop spans 15 amino acids.

The V gene is TRBV7-6, the J gene TRBJ2-5, with D uncertain. From germline, CDR1 is SGHVS and CDR2 FNYEAQ. V lost 0 bases and J lost 3, with 2 bases in between. CDR3 length: 12 residues. The CDR3 here is CASSLAEETQYF. The CDR3 bases are TGTGCCAGCAGCTTAGCGGAAGAGACCCAGTACTTC.

The rearrangement joins TRBV7-9 to TRBJ2-1; D possibly corresponds to TRBD1 (6 bases). This CDR3 region has 15 residues. The germline V gene has CDR1 SEHNR and CDR2 FQNEAQ (reference sequence). The ends were cut back, 4 bases at V and 3 bases at J, with 13 bases in the middle. CDR3 DNA: TGTGCCAGCAGCTCCTTGGGGGCGAGCTACAATGAGCAGTTCTTC. Its translation is CASSSLGASYNEQFF.

The V and J genes are TRBV7-9 and TRBJ2-1; D not certain. Germline V gives CDR1 SEHNR, CDR2 FQNEAQ (reference sequence). This CDR3 comprises 14 residues. The ends were cut back, 1 base at V and 7 bases at J, with 11 bases in the middle. CDR3 sequence reads: CASSLVRSGNEQFF. CDR3 coding DNA: TGTGCCAGCAGCTTAGTTAGGTCTGGGAATGAGCAGTTCTTC.

The chain couples TRBV7-2 to TRBJ2-5; D is possibly TRBD1 or TRBD2 (5 bases each). V shed 1 base and J shed 5 bases, with 23 bases lying between them. Germline CDR1 SGHTA, CDR2 FQGNSA. CDR3 length equals 18 residues. The DNA of the CDR3 is TGTGCCAGCAGCTTAGTGGCCTCCGGGACCCTCCCGAGGGAGACCCAGTACTTC. Its translation is CASSLVASGTLPRETQYF.

The chain employs TRBV7-2 and TRBJ2-7; a possible D gene is TRBD2 (6 bases). V was shortened by 1 base and J by 6 bases, with 16 bases between the two germline ends. CDR1 SGHTA and CDR2 FQGNSA come from the germline V gene. The CDR3 runs 15 residues. The CDR3: CASSLGLGGLGEQYF. CDR3 coding DNA: TGTGCCAGCAGCTTAGGCCTCGGGGGTTTAGGCGAGCAGTACTTC.

Comment on this clone: Other DNA sequences in this sample translate to the same CDR3. J is TRBJ2-1 and V is TRBV7-2; D may match TRBD1 or TRBD2 (6 bases each). From germline, CDR1 is SGHTA and CDR2 FQGNSA. V gave up 0 bases and J gave up 2 bases, with 8 bases separating them. This CDR3 spans 15 amino acids. CDR3 coding DNA: TGTGCCAGCAGCTTAGCGGGGGGCCCCTACAATGAGCAGTTCTTC. Its protein is CASSLAGGPYNEQFF.

The chain has TRBV7-9 and TRBJ2-3, with a possible D match to TRBD2 (6 bases). Germline V CDR1 and CDR2: SEHNR, FQNEAQ (reference sequence). V lost 2 bases and J lost 6, with 18 bases in between. The CDR3 totals 16 residues. CDR3 nucleotides: TGTGCCAGCAGCTTATCGTCTAGGGCGGGGCAGGATACGCAGTATTTT. Its translation: CASSLSSRAGQDTQYF.

This clone was seen only a few times. V and J are TRBV6-6 and TRBJ2-7; perhaps TRBD2 as D (5 bases). Trimming took off 5 bases at V and 2 bases at J, with 13 bases between the two ends. Germline CDR1 and CDR2: MNHNY and SVGAGI (reference sequence). The CDR3 totals 14 residues. CDR3 nucleotides: TGTGCCAGCAGTACGAACGGGGAAGCCTACGAGCAGTACTTC. Amino acid sequence: CASSTNGEAYEQYF.

This clone has more than one count but fewer than ten. The V and J genes are TRBV7-1 and TRBJ2-5; D may be TRBD1 (5 bases). TRBV7-1 is placed among ORFs of uncertain function. Trimming cost V 4 bases and J 4 bases, with 13 bases left between them. The CDR3 covers 14 residues. The CDR3 loop reads CASSLGTGGETQYF. CDR3 DNA: TGTGCCAGCAGCTTAGGAACAGGCGGAGAGACCCAGTACTTC.

In this sample, this clone turned up a few times. The J gene is TRBJ1-2, the V gene TRBV11-3, with D possibly being TRBD1 (5 bases). V was shortened by 5 bases and J by 0 bases, with 13 bases between the two germline ends. CDR1 SGHNT and CDR2 YENEEA come from the germline V gene. The CDR3 totals 15 residues. The DNA for the CDR3 is TGTGCCAGCAGCCCGGGGCCGGAAGCTAACTATGGCTACACCTTC. Amino acid sequence: CASSPGPEANYGYTF.

Here the CDR3 reads CASSLAGGPGNTIYF. The DNA of the CDR3 is TGTGCCAGCAGCTTGGCCGGCGGGCCCGGAAACACCATATATTTT. V and J are TRBV5-5 and TRBJ1-3; D not resolved. The ends were cut back, 0 bases at V and 4 bases at J, with 11 bases in the middle. CDR1 and CDR2 (germline): SGHKS, YYEKEE (reference sequence). This CDR3 region has 15 residues.

Details on this clone: It differs at one base from a far larger clone, so likely a read error. This same CDR3 is encoded by further DNA sequences in the sample. The gene calls are TRBV7-9 and TRBJ1-5; maybe TRBD1 (6 bases). V lost 5 bases and J 9 bases, leaving 23 bases between the germline ends. CDR1 and CDR2 from the germline V gene are SEHNR and FQNEAQ (reference sequence). This CDR3 is built from 16 residues. CDR3 DNA: TGTGCCAGCAGCCAAGACCGATGGACAGTCCAGGGGCCCCAGCATTTT. This encodes CASSQDRWTVQGPQHF.

This clone was picked up a small number of times. The rearrangement links TRBV11-1 to TRBJ2-7, with 7 positions matching TRBD2. Per the germline V gene, CDR1 is SGHAT and CDR2 is FQDESV (reference sequence). The CDR3 contains 14 residues. J was trimmed by 6 bases and V by 5 bases; bases with no gene match: 10. The CDR3 here is CASSQTRGGGEQYF. The CDR3 nucleotides read TGTGCCAGCAGCCAGACTCGAGGCGGGGGCGAGCAGTACTTC.